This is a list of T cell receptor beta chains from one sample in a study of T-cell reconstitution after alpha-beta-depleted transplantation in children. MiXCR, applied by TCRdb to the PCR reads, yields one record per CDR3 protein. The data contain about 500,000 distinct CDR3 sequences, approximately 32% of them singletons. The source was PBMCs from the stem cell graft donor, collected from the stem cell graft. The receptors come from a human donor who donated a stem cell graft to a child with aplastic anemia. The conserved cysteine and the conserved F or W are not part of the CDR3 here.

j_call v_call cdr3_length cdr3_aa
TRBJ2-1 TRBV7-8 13 ASSFDSGRSSEQF
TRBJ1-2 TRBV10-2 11 ASSERGVYGYT
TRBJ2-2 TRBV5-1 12 ASSPGQPTGELF
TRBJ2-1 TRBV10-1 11 ASSEQFNNEQF
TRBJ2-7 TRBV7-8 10 ASSISSVGKY
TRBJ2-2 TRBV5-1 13 ASSLEAGASGELF
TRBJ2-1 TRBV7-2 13 ASSLGAGPYNEQF
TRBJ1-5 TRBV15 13 ATSRFDSSNQPQH
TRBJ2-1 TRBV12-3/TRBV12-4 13 ASRPTSGVGNEQF
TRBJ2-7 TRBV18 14 ASSPGLAGVSYEQY
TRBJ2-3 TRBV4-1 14 ASSQDTSGRTDTQY
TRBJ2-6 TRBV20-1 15 SARASPLTSGANVLT
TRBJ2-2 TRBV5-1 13 ASSLLEGNTGELF
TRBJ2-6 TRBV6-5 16 ASSYYSGRASGANVLT